The 4 T cell receptor beta chains presented below share a single source sample, sequenced in a study of control samples from healthy donors and cancer patients. Only in-frame clones appear in the TCRdb table, and some are missing; sequencing was by immunoSEQ multiplex PCR. Of 120,000 or so clones listed, 85% to 95% were seen once; the top ten hold over 0.5%. The material sequenced was PBMCs. The receptors were gathered from a man at least 80 years old with head and neck cancer.

The rearrangement joins TRBV7-2 to TRBJ1-5, with 10 bases identical to TRBD1. CDR3 length equals 16 residues. J gave up 6 bases and V 5 bases, and 10 bases lay outside the gene matches. From germline, CDR1 is SGHTA and CDR2 FQGNSA. CDR3 protein: CASSLPTGGFGQPQHF. The CDR3 coding sequence is TGTGCCAGCAGCCTACCGACAGGGGGCTTCGGTCAGCCCCAGCATTTT.

As for this clone: The sample contains more than one DNA sequence encoding this CDR3. The rearrangement links TRBV5-1 to TRBJ2-5, with TRBD1 identical over 7 bases. The V and J ends lost 2 bases and 2 bases, in that order; junction bases with no gene match: 3. The length of the CDR3 is 14 residues. Looked up from germline, CDR1 is SGHRS and CDR2 is YFSETQ. CDR3 sequence: CASSFGTAQETQYF. The CDR3 DNA is TGCGCCAGCAGCTTTGGGACAGCTCAAGAGACCCAGTACTTC.

This chain uses TRBV19 with TRBJ1-1; 8 bases are shared with TRBD1. This CDR3 spans 15 amino acids. The germline gives CDR1 LNHDA, CDR2 SQIVND (reference sequence). After removal of 5 bases from V and 3 bases from J, the junction contained 8 bases not matched to a gene. CDR3 nucleotides: TGTGCCAGTAGTCGGCAGGGGGCGCAGTACACTGAAGCTTTCTTT. Its translation: CASSRQGAQYTEAFF.

The chain is built from TRBV6-5 and TRBJ2-7; D gene unclear. The CDR3 is made up of 11 amino acids. V lost 5 bases, J lost 7 bases, and 9 bases lay in between. Germline values: CDR1 MNHEY, CDR2 SVGAGI. CDR3 protein: CASSSLVEQYF. CDR3 nucleotides: TGTGCCAGCAGTAGCCTTGTGGAGCAGTACTTC.